The TCR beta chain under discussion was sequenced for a study of OX40 agonist ivuxolimab in advanced cancers. Overall study context: Partial responses were recorded for three patients, including one with hepatocellular carcinoma and two with cutaneous melanoma.

Germline-derived CDR1 and CDR2 are SGHNT and YYREEE (reference sequence). This CDR3 is 15 amino acids long. V lost 3 bases and J lost 0, with 11 bases in between. Produced via immunoSEQ multiplex PCR; TCRdb's table is partial and in-frame only. The sample carries 60,000 to 75,000 clones, roughly 87% recorded once. Patients had blood sampled at baseline and again on cycle 4 day 1 and cycle 7 day 1. The receptor was isolated from an adult with an advanced solid tumor such as melanoma, head and neck, liver or kidney cancer. Sequencing used CD4+ or CD8+ T cells sorted from blood, obtained in a trial of the OX40 agonist ivuxolimab. This chain connects TRBV5-4 to TRBJ2-3; tentative D call: TRBD2 (6 bases). CDR3 DNA sequence: TGTGCCAGCAGCTCGCCGGGGACTAGCACAGATACGCAGTATTTT. Protein sequence: CASSSPGTSTDTQYF.